Described below is a single T cell receptor (beta chain) sequence and its context. Its cognate antigen is unknown. Sequenced by immunoSEQ multiplex PCR; TCRdb stores in-frame clones only, minus some. The sample has more than 60,000 clones; over 75% are singletons. This sample is drawn from a study of T cell responses to AZD1222 COVID-19 vaccine. Study results and caveats: Just six AZD1222 recipients were seropositive at baseline. Repertoire samples came only from after the peak T cell response. The sample set comprised mostly white British donors with more females, and clonal diversity was possibly underestimated. The study found vaccine-associated CD4 TCRs spanning spike, dominant at 160-218 and 743-854.

Trimming cost V 3 bases and J 0 bases, with 15 bases left between them. Germline V CDR1 and CDR2: MGHDK, SYGVNS. This CDR3 is built from 17 residues. This TCR came from an adult who received the AZD1222 COVID-19 vaccine. V is TRBV25-1 and J is TRBJ1-3; D remains unclear. The input for sequencing was peripheral blood, taken 28 days after the second AZD1222 dose. The chain's CDR3 is CASSEGVGLRSGNTIYF. The CDR3 DNA follows: TGTGCCAGCAGTGAGGGAGTGGGCCTCCGCTCTGGAAACACCATATATTTT.